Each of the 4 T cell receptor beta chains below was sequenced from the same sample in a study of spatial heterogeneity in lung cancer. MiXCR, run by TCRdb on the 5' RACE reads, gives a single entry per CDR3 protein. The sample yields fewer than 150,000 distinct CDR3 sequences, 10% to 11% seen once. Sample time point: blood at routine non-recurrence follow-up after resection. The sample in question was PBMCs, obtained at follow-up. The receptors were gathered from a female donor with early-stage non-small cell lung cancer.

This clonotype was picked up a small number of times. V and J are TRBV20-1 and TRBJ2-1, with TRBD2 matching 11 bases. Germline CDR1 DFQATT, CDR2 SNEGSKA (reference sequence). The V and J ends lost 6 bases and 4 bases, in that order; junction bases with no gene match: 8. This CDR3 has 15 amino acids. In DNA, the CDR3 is TGCAGTGCAACTCGACTAGCGGGGCGATACAATGAGCAGTTCTTC. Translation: CSATRLAGRYNEQFF.

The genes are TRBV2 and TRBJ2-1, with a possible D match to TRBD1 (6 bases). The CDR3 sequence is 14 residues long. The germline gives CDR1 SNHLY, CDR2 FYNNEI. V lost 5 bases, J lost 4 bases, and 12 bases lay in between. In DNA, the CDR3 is TGTGCCAGCAGTCGAGACAGGTCTTACAATGAGCAGTTCTTC. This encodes CASSRDRSYNEQFF.

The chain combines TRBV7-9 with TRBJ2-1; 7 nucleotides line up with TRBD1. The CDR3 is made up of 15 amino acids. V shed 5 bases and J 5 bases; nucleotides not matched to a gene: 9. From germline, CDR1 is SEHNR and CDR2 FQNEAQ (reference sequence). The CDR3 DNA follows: TGTGCCAGCAGCCTTCCGGGACAGAAGGACAATGAGCAGTTCTTC. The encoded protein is CASSLPGQKDNEQFF.

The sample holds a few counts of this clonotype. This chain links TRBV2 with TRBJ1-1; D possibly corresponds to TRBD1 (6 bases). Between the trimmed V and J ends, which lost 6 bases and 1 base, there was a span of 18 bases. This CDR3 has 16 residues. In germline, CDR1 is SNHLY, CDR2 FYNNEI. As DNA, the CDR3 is TGTGCCAGCAGCCATCCTTCCCAGGGGTGGAACACTGAAGCTTTCTTT. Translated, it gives CASSHPSQGWNTEAFF.